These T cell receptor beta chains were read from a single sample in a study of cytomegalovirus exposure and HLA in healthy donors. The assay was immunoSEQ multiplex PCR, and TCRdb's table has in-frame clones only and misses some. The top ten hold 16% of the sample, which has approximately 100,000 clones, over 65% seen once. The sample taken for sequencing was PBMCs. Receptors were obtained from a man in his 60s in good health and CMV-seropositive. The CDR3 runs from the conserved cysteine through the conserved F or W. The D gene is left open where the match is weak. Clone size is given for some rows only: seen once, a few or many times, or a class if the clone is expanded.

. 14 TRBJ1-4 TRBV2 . CASTREATNEKLFF TGTGCCAGCACCCGGGAGGCAACTAATGAAAAACTGTTTTTT
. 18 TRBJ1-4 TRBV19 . CASSKGQGRFSTNEKLFF TGTGCCAGTAGTAAGGGCCAGGGCCGGTTCTCAACTAATGAAAAACTGTTTTTT
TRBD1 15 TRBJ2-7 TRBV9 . CASSPQGASRGEQYF TGTGCCAGCAGCCCCCAGGGGGCGTCAAGAGGCGAGCAGTACTTC
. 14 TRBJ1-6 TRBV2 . CASSEPGEYSPLHF TGTGCCAGCAGTGAACCAGGCGAGTATTCACCCCTCCACTTT
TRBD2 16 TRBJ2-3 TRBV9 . CASSVVAGGGTDTQYF TGTGCCAGCAGCGTAGTGGCGGGGGGTGGCACAGATACGCAGTATTTT
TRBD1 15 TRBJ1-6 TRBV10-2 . CASSAGTGGGSPLHF TGCGCCAGCAGTGCAGGGACAGGGGGAGGTTCACCCCTCCACTTT
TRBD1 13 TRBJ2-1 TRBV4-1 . CASSQGPDRQGVF TGCGCCAGCAGCCAAGGTCCGGACAGGCAAGGCGTCTTC
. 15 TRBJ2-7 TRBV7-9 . CASSSIPSRDYEQYF TGTGCCAGCAGCTCCATCCCGTCACGGGACTACGAGCAGTACTTC
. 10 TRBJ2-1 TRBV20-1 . CSAIQYEQFF TGCAGTGCCATCCAGTATGAGCAGTTCTTC
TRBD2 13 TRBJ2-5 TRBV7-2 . CASSLGGGETQYF TGTGCCAGCAGCTTAGGCGGGGGGGAGACCCAGTACTTC
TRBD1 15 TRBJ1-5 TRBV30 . CAWSEMDRNNQPQHF TGTGCCTGGAGTGAAATGGACAGGAACAATCAGCCCCAGCATTTT
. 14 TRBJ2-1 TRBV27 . CASSLGPASDEQFF TGTGCCAGCAGTTTAGGACCAGCTAGCGATGAGCAGTTCTTC
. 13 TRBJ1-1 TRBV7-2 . CASSFRLGAEAFF TGTGCCAGCAGCTTTAGGCTAGGGGCTGAAGCTTTCTTT
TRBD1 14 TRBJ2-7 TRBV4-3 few CASSARTGNYEQYF TGCGCCAGCAGCGCCCGGACAGGGAATTACGAGCAGTACTTC
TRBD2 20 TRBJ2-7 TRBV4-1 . CASSPLGLGTSGGSAYEQYF TGCGCCAGCAGCCCCTTAGGGCTTGGGACTAGCGGGGGTTCAGCCTACGAGCAGTACTTC
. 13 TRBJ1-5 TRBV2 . CASSVNSNQPQHF TGTGCCAGCAGTGTCAATAGCAATCAGCCCCAGCATTTT
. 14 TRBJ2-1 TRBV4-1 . CASSQGGRNNEQFF TGCGCCAGCAGCCAAGGCGGCAGAAACAATGAGCAGTTCTTC
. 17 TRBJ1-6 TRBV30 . CAWSVLVTSSYNSPLHF TGTGCCTGGAGTGTGTTAGTCACGAGCTCCTATAATTCACCCCTCCACTTT
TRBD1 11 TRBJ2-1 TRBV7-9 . CAKGQGDEQFF TGTGCCAAGGGACAGGGGGATGAGCAGTTCTTC
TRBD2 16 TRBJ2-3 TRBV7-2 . CASSLVGGGRTDTQYF TGTGCCAGCAGCTTAGTAGGCGGGGGGCGAACAGATACGCAGTATTTT
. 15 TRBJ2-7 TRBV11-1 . CASSQTGSSSYEQYF TGTGCCAGCAGCCAGACAGGTTCTAGCTCCTACGAGCAGTACTTC
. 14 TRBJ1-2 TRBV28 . CASRPAEQGHGYTF TGTGCCAGCAGACCCGCGGAACAGGGTCATGGCTACACCTTC
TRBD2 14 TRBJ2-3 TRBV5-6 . CASGARTSYRTQYF TGTGCCAGCGGAGCCCGGACTAGCTATCGTACGCAGTATTTT
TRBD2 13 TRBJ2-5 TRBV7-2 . CASSPRGGETQYF TGTGCCAGCAGCCCGCGGGGGGGAGAGACCCAGTACTTC
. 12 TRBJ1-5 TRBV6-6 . CASREPTQPQHF TGTGCCAGCAGGGAACCGACACAGCCCCAGCATTTT
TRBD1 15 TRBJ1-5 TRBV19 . CASSIQGGPNQPQHF TGTGCCAGTAGTATCCAGGGGGGTCCTAATCAGCCCCAGCATTTT
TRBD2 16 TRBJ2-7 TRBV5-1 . CASSKLSGLAGDEQYF TGCGCCAGCAGCAAGCTCTCGGGACTAGCGGGGGACGAGCAGTACTTC
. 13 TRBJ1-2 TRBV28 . CASSLVGGYGYTF TGTGCCAGCAGTTTGGTAGGGGGCTATGGCTACACCTTC
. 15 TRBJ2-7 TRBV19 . CASTPRQGLIYEQYF TGTGCCAGTACCCCACGTCAGGGCCTCATCTACGAGCAGTACTTC
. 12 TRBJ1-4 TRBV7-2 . CASSLGAGKLFF TGTGCCAGCAGCTTGGGGGCCGGAAAACTGTTTTTT
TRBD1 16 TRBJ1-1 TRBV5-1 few CASSRAQGATNTEAFF TGCGCCAGCAGCCGTGCACAGGGGGCTACGAACACTGAAGCTTTCTTT
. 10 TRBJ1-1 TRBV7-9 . CASGTTEAFF TGTGCCAGCGGCACCACTGAAGCTTTCTTT
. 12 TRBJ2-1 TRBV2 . CASGLRGGEQFF TGTGCCAGCGGACTGAGGGGGGGCGAGCAGTTCTTC
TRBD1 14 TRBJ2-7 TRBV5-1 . CASRLGQGTYEQYF TGCGCCAGCCGGTTGGGACAGGGCACCTACGAGCAGTACTTC
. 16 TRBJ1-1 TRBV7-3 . CASSSRAGQPNTEAFF TGTGCCAGCAGCTCTCGGGCGGGGCAACCTAACACTGAAGCTTTCTTT
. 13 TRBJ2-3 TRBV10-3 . CAIRDSDPGTQYF TGTGCCATCAGGGACAGTGACCCGGGTACGCAGTATTTT
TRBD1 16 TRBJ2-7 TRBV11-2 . CASSLDSRTGSYEQYF TGTGCCAGCAGCTTGGATTCTCGGACAGGGTCCTACGAGCAGTACTTC
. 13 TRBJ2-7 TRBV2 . CASLTPPAGEQYF TGTGCCAGCCTAACCCCGCCCGCTGGCGAGCAGTACTTC
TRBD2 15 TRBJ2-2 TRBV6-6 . CASSLTSLNTGELFF TGTGCCAGCAGTTTGACTAGCTTGAACACCGGGGAGCTGTTTTTT
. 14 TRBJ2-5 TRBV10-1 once CASSESLAVETQYF TGCGCCAGCAGTGAGTCGTTAGCGGTAGAGACCCAGTACTTC
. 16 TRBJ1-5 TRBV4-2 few CASSQNGGVLREPQHF TGTGCCAGCAGCCAAAATGGAGGGGTCTTAAGGGAGCCCCAGCATTTT
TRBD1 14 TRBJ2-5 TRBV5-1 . CASSFNTGVETQYF TGCGCCAGCAGCTTTAACACAGGGGTGGAGACCCAGTACTTC
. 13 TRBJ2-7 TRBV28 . CAIQPRGNFEQYF TGTGCCATCCAACCCCGGGGGAATTTCGAGCAGTACTTC
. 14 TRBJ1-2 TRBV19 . CASTEGAGPYGYTF TGTGCCAGTACGGAGGGCGCAGGGCCATATGGCTACACCTTC
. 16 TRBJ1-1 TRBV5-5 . CASSLAPTGMNTEAFF TGTGCCAGCAGCTTGGCCCCGACAGGAATGAACACTGAAGCTTTCTTT
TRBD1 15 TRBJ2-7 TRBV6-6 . CASRLTGGDYYEQYF TGTGCCAGCAGACTTACAGGGGGCGACTACTACGAGCAGTACTTC
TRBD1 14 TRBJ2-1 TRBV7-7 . CASSKDPSGTGLFF TGTGCTAGCAGCAAAGACCCCTCCGGGACAGGGTTGTTCTTC
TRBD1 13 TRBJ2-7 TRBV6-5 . CASSRLQGFEQYF TGTGCCAGCAGTCGTCTACAGGGGTTCGAGCAGTACTTC